The rows below give T cell receptor beta chains drawn from one sample of a study of blood T cell repertoires in COVID-19. Clones were read by immunoSEQ multiplex PCR, and TCRdb kept only the in-frame ones, dropping some. The sample consists of fewer than 250,000 clones, roughly nine tenths of them appearing once. Sample: peripheral blood. These TCRs come from a woman in her 70s with acute or convalescent COVID-19. The CDR3 runs from the conserved cysteine through the conserved F or W. The order of the fields is clone size, D gene, V gene, J gene, CDR3 protein, CDR3 DNA. D genes are given only for firm matches. Size is stated for part of the rows, as once, few or many counts, or as a class when the clone is expanded.

clone_size: NA; d_call: NA; v_call: TRBV29-1; j_call: TRBJ2-7; cdr3_aa: CSAEQGADEQYF; cdr3_nt: TGCAGCGCGGAACAGGGAGCGGACGAGCAGTACTTC
clone_size: NA; d_call: NA; v_call: TRBV7-3; j_call: TRBJ1-1; cdr3_aa: CASSPGLQTEAFF; cdr3_nt: TGTGCCAGCAGCCCAGGGCTTCAGACTGAAGCTTTCTTT
clone_size: many; d_call: NA; v_call: TRBV7-9; j_call: TRBJ1-5; cdr3_aa: CASSLGPGLVPDQPQHF; cdr3_nt: TGTGCCAGCAGCTTAGGGCCAGGGCTCGTACCGGATCAGCCCCAGCATTTT
clone_size: NA; d_call: NA; v_call: TRBV9; j_call: TRBJ2-7; cdr3_aa: CATSSGEHYEQYF; cdr3_nt: TGTGCCACCAGCTCGGGAGAACACTACGAGCAGTACTTC
clone_size: NA; d_call: NA; v_call: TRBV2; j_call: TRBJ2-2; cdr3_aa: CASGAVGELFF; cdr3_nt: TGTGCCAGCGGAGCCGTTGGGGAGCTGTTTTTT
clone_size: NA; d_call: TRBD1; v_call: TRBV12-5; j_call: TRBJ2-7; cdr3_aa: CASGLVIGQGRTYEQYF; cdr3_nt: TGTGCTAGTGGTTTGGTTATAGGACAGGGAAGGACCTACGAGCAGTACTTC
clone_size: NA; d_call: NA; v_call: TRBV19; j_call: TRBJ1-5; cdr3_aa: CASSIDWAVQPQHF; cdr3_nt: TGTGCCAGTAGTATAGATTGGGCAGTTCAGCCCCAGCATTTT
clone_size: NA; d_call: NA; v_call: TRBV6-2/TRBV6-3; j_call: TRBJ1-5; cdr3_aa: CASSDPPGVQPQHF; cdr3_nt: TGTGCCAGCAGTGACCCCCCGGGAGTTCAGCCCCAGCATTTT
clone_size: NA; d_call: TRBD2; v_call: TRBV9; j_call: TRBJ2-5; cdr3_aa: CASSVDAGGGETQYF; cdr3_nt: TGTGCCAGCAGCGTAGATGCGGGGGGCGGAGAGACCCAGTACTTC
clone_size: once; d_call: TRBD1; v_call: TRBV28; j_call: TRBJ1-1; cdr3_aa: CASSFSGQITEAFF; cdr3_nt: TGTGCCAGCAGTTTTTCGGGACAGATCACTGAAGCTTTCTTT
clone_size: few; d_call: NA; v_call: TRBV7-9; j_call: TRBJ1-3; cdr3_aa: CATTSTPGWGNTIYF; cdr3_nt: TGTGCCACCACAAGCACTCCAGGCTGGGGAAACACCATATATTTT
clone_size: NA; d_call: TRBD1; v_call: TRBV6-6; j_call: TRBJ2-7; cdr3_aa: CASSPRQGNDEQYF; cdr3_nt: TGTGCCAGCAGTCCACGACAGGGAAATGACGAGCAGTACTTC
clone_size: NA; d_call: NA; v_call: TRBV12-1; j_call: TRBJ2-5; cdr3_aa: CASSLRGGEGRETQYF; cdr3_nt: TGTGCCAGCAGCTTGCGGGGGGGCGAGGGGCGAGAGACCCAGTACTTC
clone_size: NA; d_call: NA; v_call: TRBV11-2; j_call: TRBJ2-7; cdr3_aa: CASSLSTIEQYF; cdr3_nt: TGTGCCAGCAGCTTAAGTACAATCGAGCAGTACTTC
clone_size: NA; d_call: NA; v_call: TRBV6-1; j_call: TRBJ1-2; cdr3_aa: CASSDHLGGTGGYTF; cdr3_nt: TGTGCCAGCAGTGACCATTTGGGTGGAACGGGAGGCTACACCTTC
clone_size: NA; d_call: NA; v_call: TRBV15; j_call: TRBJ1-4; cdr3_aa: CATSRLNEKLFF; cdr3_nt: TGTGCCACCAGCAGACTTAATGAAAAACTGTTTTTT
clone_size: NA; d_call: NA; v_call: TRBV28; j_call: TRBJ2-5; cdr3_aa: CASSSGWKQETQYF; cdr3_nt: TGTGCCAGCAGTTCCGGGTGGAAACAAGAGACCCAGTACTTC
clone_size: NA; d_call: NA; v_call: TRBV18; j_call: TRBJ1-2; cdr3_aa: CASSREPGTYGYTF; cdr3_nt: TGTGCCAGCTCGCGGGAACCCGGGACTTATGGCTACACCTTC
clone_size: NA; d_call: TRBD2; v_call: TRBV27; j_call: TRBJ2-5; cdr3_aa: CASSLYPPGGQETQYF; cdr3_nt: TGTGCCAGCAGTTTATACCCGCCGGGGGGCCAAGAGACCCAGTACTTC
clone_size: NA; d_call: NA; v_call: TRBV19; j_call: TRBJ2-7; cdr3_aa: CASSGATYEQYF; cdr3_nt: TGTGCCAGCTCAGGCGCCACCTACGAGCAGTACTTC
clone_size: NA; d_call: TRBD1; v_call: TRBV7-2; j_call: TRBJ2-1; cdr3_aa: CASSLETGNNEQFF; cdr3_nt: TGTGCCAGCAGCTTAGAGACAGGGAACAATGAGCAGTTCTTC
clone_size: NA; d_call: NA; v_call: TRBV21-1; j_call: TRBJ2-5; cdr3_aa: CASTRGRSQETQYF; cdr3_nt: TGTGCCAGCACGCGGGGGAGGTCCCAAGAGACCCAGTACTTC
clone_size: NA; d_call: NA; v_call: TRBV27; j_call: TRBJ1-1; cdr3_aa: CASSLRQGLVNTEAFF; cdr3_nt: TGTGCCAGCAGTTTAAGGCAGGGTCTCGTGAACACTGAAGCTTTCTTT
clone_size: few; d_call: TRBD1; v_call: TRBV28; j_call: TRBJ1-1; cdr3_aa: CASSLPGGNTEAFF; cdr3_nt: TGTGCCAGCAGTTTACCAGGGGGGAACACTGAAGCTTTCTTT
clone_size: NA; d_call: TRBD1; v_call: TRBV27; j_call: TRBJ1-2; cdr3_aa: CASSSEGAILYGYTF; cdr3_nt: TGTGCCAGCAGTTCTGAGGGGGCGATCCTCTATGGCTACACCTTC
clone_size: NA; d_call: TRBD2; v_call: TRBV28; j_call: TRBJ2-1; cdr3_aa: CASRTGGRNEQFF; cdr3_nt: TGTGCCAGCAGAACCGGCGGGAGGAACGAGCAGTTCTTC
clone_size: NA; d_call: TRBD2; v_call: TRBV7-2; j_call: TRBJ2-6; cdr3_aa: CASSPLRGSSGANVLTF; cdr3_nt: TGTGCCAGCAGCCCCTTGCGGGGGAGCTCTGGGGCCAACGTCCTGACTTTC
clone_size: once; d_call: TRBD2; v_call: TRBV6-2/TRBV6-3; j_call: TRBJ2-5; cdr3_aa: CASSTPLAGIRETQYF; cdr3_nt: TGTGCCAGCAGTACGCCCCTAGCGGGGATTAGGGAGACCCAGTACTTC
clone_size: NA; d_call: TRBD1; v_call: TRBV2; j_call: TRBJ1-1; cdr3_aa: CASSEQGAVGAFF; cdr3_nt: TGTGCCAGCAGTGAACAGGGGGCGGTAGGGGCTTTCTTT
clone_size: once; d_call: NA; v_call: TRBV7-2; j_call: TRBJ1-3; cdr3_aa: CASSPDSPGNTIYF; cdr3_nt: TGTGCCAGCAGCCCCGACAGTCCTGGAAACACCATATATTTT
clone_size: NA; d_call: NA; v_call: TRBV7-9; j_call: TRBJ1-6; cdr3_aa: CASSLEAGGSPLHF; cdr3_nt: TGTGCCAGCAGCTTAGAGGCGGGGGGTTCACCCCTCCACTTT
clone_size: NA; d_call: NA; v_call: TRBV12-3/TRBV12-4; j_call: TRBJ2-2; cdr3_aa: CASSLRTGELFF; cdr3_nt: TGTGCCAGCAGTTTACGGACCGGGGAGCTGTTTTTT
clone_size: NA; d_call: NA; v_call: TRBV3-1/TRBV3-2; j_call: TRBJ2-7; cdr3_aa: CASSQLAGEQYF; cdr3_nt: TGTGCCAGCAGCCAATTGGCGGGGGAGCAGTACTTC
clone_size: NA; d_call: NA; v_call: TRBV28; j_call: TRBJ1-4; cdr3_aa: CASSIEGEKLFF; cdr3_nt: TGTGCCAGTTCCATCGAGGGAGAAAAACTGTTTTTT
clone_size: NA; d_call: NA; v_call: TRBV2; j_call: TRBJ1-6; cdr3_aa: CASSRIGVGSPLHF; cdr3_nt: TGTGCCAGCAGTCGAATAGGGGTGGGATCACCCCTCCACTTT
clone_size: NA; d_call: TRBD1; v_call: TRBV27; j_call: TRBJ2-3; cdr3_aa: CASSSTRDRPTDTQYF; cdr3_nt: TGTGCCAGCAGTTCAACCCGGGACAGGCCCACAGATACGCAGTATTTT
clone_size: NA; d_call: TRBD1; v_call: TRBV7-2; j_call: TRBJ2-1; cdr3_aa: CASSLEGQIYNEQFF; cdr3_nt: TGTGCCAGCAGCTTAGAGGGACAGATCTACAATGAGCAGTTCTTC
clone_size: NA; d_call: TRBD1; v_call: TRBV2; j_call: TRBJ1-4; cdr3_aa: CASRNIDRGREKLFF; cdr3_nt: TGTGCCAGCAGAAACATTGACAGGGGGCGTGAAAAACTGTTTTTT
clone_size: NA; d_call: TRBD2; v_call: TRBV15; j_call: TRBJ2-7; cdr3_aa: CATSKTGGSSYEQYF; cdr3_nt: TGTGCCACCAGCAAAACCGGGGGGAGCTCCTACGAGCAGTACTTC
clone_size: NA; d_call: NA; v_call: TRBV5-1; j_call: TRBJ1-4; cdr3_aa: CASSYGLSEEKLFF; cdr3_nt: TGCGCCAGCAGCTATGGACTCAGTGAGGAAAAACTGTTTTTT
clone_size: NA; d_call: TRBD1; v_call: TRBV10-3; j_call: TRBJ1-2; cdr3_aa: CAIRGGQGVNYGYTF; cdr3_nt: TGTGCCATCAGGGGAGGACAGGGGGTTAACTATGGCTACACCTTC
clone_size: NA; d_call: NA; v_call: TRBV9; j_call: TRBJ2-2; cdr3_aa: CASSVAQNTGELFF; cdr3_nt: TGTGCCAGCAGCGTAGCCCAGAACACCGGGGAGCTGTTTTTT
clone_size: few; d_call: NA; v_call: TRBV5-1; j_call: TRBJ1-2; cdr3_aa: CASFNIQGEGYTF; cdr3_nt: TGCGCCAGCTTCAACATCCAGGGTGAGGGCTACACCTTC
clone_size: NA; d_call: TRBD1; v_call: TRBV11-2; j_call: TRBJ2-7; cdr3_aa: CASRAGGHEQYF; cdr3_nt: TGTGCCAGCAGGGCAGGGGGCCACGAGCAGTACTTC